This TCR beta chain was captured by sequencing in a study of identical twins. Whole-study findings and limits: Memory repertoires showed no such pattern, whereas abundant cord blood beta clonotypes carried fewer insertions. Potential partial confounding of zero-insertion analyses by invariant MAIT and iNKT cells was noted. Weaker excess twin sharing was observed in beta out-of-frame sequences.

Ten or more counts support this clonotype. As yet, its antigen is unknown. CDR3 size: 13 residues. Looked up from germline, CDR1 is SGDLS and CDR2 is YYNGEE. The V end was cut by 3 bases, the J end by 1 base, with 7 bases between. A universal primer site was added by template switching, and unique molecular identifiers were carried by the cDNA. TCRdb itself ran the 5' RACE reads through MiXCR, one entry per CDR3 protein. The data show around 100,000 distinct CDR3 sequences, 4.5% to 6.5% seen once. The source of this sequence is a woman aged 45-65 years in good health. V gene TRBV9 combines with J gene TRBJ1-1, with D tentatively TRBD1 (5 bases). Sequencing was done on a sample of memory T cells sorted from blood. The CDR3 DNA reads as TGTGCCAGCAGCGCAACAGGGAACACTGAAGCTTTCTTT. Its protein is CASSATGNTEAFF.